This T cell receptor (beta chain) came from a study of PD-L1 blockade in urothelial cancer. Sequenced by immunoSEQ multiplex PCR; TCRdb stores in-frame clones only, minus some. The sample lists over 100,000 clones, 91% seen once, with under 5% in the top ten. Time point described: peripheral blood 6 weeks after treatment start. Urothelial carcinoma affected the patients, and it was locally advanced or metastatic. Germline V gives CDR1 SGHRS, CDR2 YFSETQ. This CDR3 has 13 amino acids. The V end was cut by 0 bases, the J end by 3 bases, with 6 bases between. Sequencing used PBMCs, obtained around atezolizumab (anti-PD-L1) treatment. The TCR comes from a man between 60 and 75 years old with urothelial cancer. The chain combines TRBV5-1 with TRBJ1-2, with no clear D. CDR3 in amino acids: CASSLEADYGYTF. CDR3 DNA sequence: TGCGCCAGCAGCTTGGAAGCGGACTATGGCTACACCTTC.